This T cell receptor (beta chain) is from a study of T cells in localized non-small cell lung cancer. Regarding the study as a whole: The greatest T cell clonality was found in uninvolved adjacent lung (higher than in tumor). In adjacent lung, a median around 50 of the top 100 tumor clones were found. Patients showing higher blood T cell density tended to see longer overall survival.

The data were produced by immunoSEQ multiplex PCR, yet TCRdb's version contains in-frame clones alone and is incomplete. The sample lists about 43,000 clones; 91% were seen once. On this clone itself: Its antigen remains unknown.

The CDR3 contains 17 residues. Germline loops: CDR1 SGHNT, CDR2 YENEEA. The ends were cut back, 3 bases at V and 0 bases at J, with 12 bases in the middle. The genes are TRBV11-3 and TRBJ2-6; D gene uncertain. Sequences were derived from PBMCs, sampled before any cancer treatment. The TCR sequence derives from a woman aged 35 to 69 with stage II lung adenocarcinoma. The CDR3 coding sequence is TGTGCCAGCAGCTTTTCCAATTGGACCTCTGGGGCCAACGTCCTGACTTTC. Protein product: CASSFSNWTSGANVLTF.